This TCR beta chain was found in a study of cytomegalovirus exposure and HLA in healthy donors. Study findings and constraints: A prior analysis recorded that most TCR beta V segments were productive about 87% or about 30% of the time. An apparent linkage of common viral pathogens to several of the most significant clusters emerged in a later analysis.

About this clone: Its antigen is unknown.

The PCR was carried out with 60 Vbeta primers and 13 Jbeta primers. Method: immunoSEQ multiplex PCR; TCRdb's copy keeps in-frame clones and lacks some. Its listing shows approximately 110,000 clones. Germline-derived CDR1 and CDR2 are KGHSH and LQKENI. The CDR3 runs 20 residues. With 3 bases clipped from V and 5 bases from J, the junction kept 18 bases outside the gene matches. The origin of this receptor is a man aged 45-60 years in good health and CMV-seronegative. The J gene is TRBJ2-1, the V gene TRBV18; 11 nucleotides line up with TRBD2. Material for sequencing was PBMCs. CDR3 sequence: CASSPNYLAGGRDPNNEQFF. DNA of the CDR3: TGTGCCAGCTCACCTAACTATCTAGCGGGAGGCCGCGACCCAAACAATGAGCAGTTCTTC.